A single sample gave rise to the 3 T cell receptor beta chains below, sequenced in a study of cytomegalovirus exposure and HLA in healthy donors. Produced via immunoSEQ multiplex PCR; TCRdb's table is partial and in-frame only. The profile shows about 47,000 clones, more than 85% of them singletons. The specimen was PBMCs. All receptors derive from a man between 18 and 29 years old in good health and CMV-seronegative.

Concerning this clone itself: The same CDR3 can be traced to other DNA sequences in this sample. The chain carries TRBV7-2 and TRBJ1-2; D may be TRBD1 (6 bases). The V end lost 1 base, the J end lost 8 bases, and 8 bases lay between the germline ends. The CDR3 sequence is 12 residues long. The germline gives CDR1 SGHTA, CDR2 FQGNSA. The CDR3 sequence is CASSLDRAGYTF. DNA of the CDR3: TGTGCCAGCAGCTTAGACAGGGCGGGCTACACCTTC.

The rearrangement joins TRBV28 to TRBJ1-5, with 8 bases fitting TRBD1. The CDR3 extends over 13 amino acids. Trimming at V came to 6 bases and at J to 5 bases, leaving 3 bases not matched to a gene. The germline V gene has CDR1 MDHEN and CDR2 SYDVKM. CDR3 sequence reads: CASSPTGDQPQHF. For the CDR3, the DNA is TGTGCCAGCAGCCCGACAGGGGATCAGCCCCAGCATTTT.

The CDR3 coding sequence is TGTGCCAGCAGTTATGGGGGCGCGAACACTGAAGCTTTCTTT. Its protein is CASSYGGANTEAFF. The chain combines TRBV6-5 with TRBJ1-1; D perhaps matches TRBD1 (6 bases). From germline, CDR1 is MNHEY and CDR2 SVGAGI. Trimming stripped 3 bases from V and 1 base from J, with 9 bases between. The CDR3 length is 14 residues.